This T cell receptor beta chain originates from a study of blood T cells in healthy people across ages. The V end was cut by 3 bases, the J end by 12 bases, with 15 bases between. CDR3 length: 14 residues. Germline V lookup: CDR1 SNHLY, CDR2 FYNNEI. It was with a sample-barcoded 5' primer and a J-beta primer mix that a second PCR of about 7 to 12 cycles was run. TCRdb fed the 5' RACE reads into MiXCR, producing one record per CDR3 protein. The sample has nearly 1 million distinct CDR3 sequences; 45% to 60% are singletons. Sequences were obtained from blood. This rearrangement joins TRBV2 to TRBJ2-6, with D unresolved. The TCR was taken from a woman aged 55 to 70 in good health. CDR3 loop: CASSDGGTASVLTF. The CDR3 bases are TGTGCCAGCAGTGACGGCGGTACAGCGAGCGTCCTGACTTTC. Complete variable domain (other parts from reference TRBV2 and TRBJ2-6): EPEVTQTPSHQVTQMGQEVILRCVPISNHLYFYWYRQILGQKVEFLVSFYNNEISEKSEIFDDQFSVERPDGSNFTLKIRSTKLEDSAMYFCASSDGGTASVLTFGAGSRLTVL.